Below, one T cell receptor (beta chain) is given with its context. Its antigen is as yet unknown. The PCR ran on 60 Vbeta and 13 Jbeta primers. Profiling relied on immunoSEQ multiplex PCR, and the TCRdb table lists in-frame clones only, not all of them. The sample consists of some 130,000 clones, around 82% of them appearing once. CDR1 and CDR2 from the germline V gene are ENHRY and SYGVKD. The junction had 7 bases not matched to a gene; V was cut back by 6 bases and J by 0 bases. This CDR3 spans 15 amino acids. The data derive from a study of cytomegalovirus exposure and HLA in healthy donors. In the study overall: The study placed 80% to 85% of its 350 to 400 genotyped donors in the Caucasian-associated ancestry cluster.

Study-level points and caveats: From TCR beta sequences, most subjects' HLA-A and HLA-B alleles were reportedly predicted accurately. 87-base-pair reads could not separate some V segments, including TRBV6-2 and TRBV6-3.

Sequencing input: PBMCs. This chain joins TRBV10-3 and TRBJ1-2, with 7 bases that match TRBD1. The source is a man aged 50 to 60 in good health and CMV-seronegative. CDR3 region: CAISGTASANYGYTF. The CDR3 bases are TGTGCCATCAGCGGGACAGCGTCAGCTAACTATGGCTACACCTTC.